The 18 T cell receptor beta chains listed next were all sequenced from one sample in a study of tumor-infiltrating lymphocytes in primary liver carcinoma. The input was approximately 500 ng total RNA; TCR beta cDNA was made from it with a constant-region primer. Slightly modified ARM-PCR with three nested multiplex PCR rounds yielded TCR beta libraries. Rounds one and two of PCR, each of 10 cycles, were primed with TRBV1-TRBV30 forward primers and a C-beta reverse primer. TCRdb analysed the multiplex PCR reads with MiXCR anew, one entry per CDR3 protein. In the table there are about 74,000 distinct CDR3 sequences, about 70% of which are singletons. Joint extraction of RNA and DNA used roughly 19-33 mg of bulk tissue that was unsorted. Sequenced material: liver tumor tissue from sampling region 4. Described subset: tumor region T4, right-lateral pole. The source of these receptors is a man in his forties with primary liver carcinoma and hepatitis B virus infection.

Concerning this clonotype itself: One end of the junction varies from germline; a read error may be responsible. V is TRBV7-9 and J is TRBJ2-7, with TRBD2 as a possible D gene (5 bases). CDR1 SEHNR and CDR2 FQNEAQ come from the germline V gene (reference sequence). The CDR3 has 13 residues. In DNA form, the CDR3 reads TGTGCCAGCAGCCCGTCTAGCTTCTACGAGCAATACTTC. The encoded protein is CASSPSSFYEQYF.

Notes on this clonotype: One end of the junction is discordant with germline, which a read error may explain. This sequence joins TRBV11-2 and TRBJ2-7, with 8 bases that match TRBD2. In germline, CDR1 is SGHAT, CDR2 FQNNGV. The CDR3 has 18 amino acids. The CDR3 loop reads CASSLSVGLTGGGYGQYF. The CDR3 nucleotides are TGTGCCAGCAGCTTATCTGTTGGACTAACGGGAGGGGGGTACGGGCAGTACTTC. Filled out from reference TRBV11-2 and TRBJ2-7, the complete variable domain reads EAGVAQSPRYKIIEKRQSVAFWCNPISGHATLYWYQQILGQGPKLLIQFQNNGVVDDSQLPKDRFSAERLKGVDSTLKIQPAKLEDSAVYLCASSLSVGLTGGGYGQYFGPGTRLTVT.

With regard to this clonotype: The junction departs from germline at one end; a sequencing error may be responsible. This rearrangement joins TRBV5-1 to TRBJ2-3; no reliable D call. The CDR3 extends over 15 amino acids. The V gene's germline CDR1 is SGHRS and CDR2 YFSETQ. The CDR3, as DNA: TGCGCCAGGAGCTTGGTGGGCAGGCTCACAGATACGCAGTATTTT. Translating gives CARSLVGRLTDTQYF.

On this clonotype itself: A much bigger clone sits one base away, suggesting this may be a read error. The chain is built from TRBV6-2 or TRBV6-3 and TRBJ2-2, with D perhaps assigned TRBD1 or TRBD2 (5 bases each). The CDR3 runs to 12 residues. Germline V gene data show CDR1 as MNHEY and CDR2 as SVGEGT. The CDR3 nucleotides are TGTGCCAGCAGGTTTCCCCCCGGGACCGACATTTTT. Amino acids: CASRFPPGTDIF.

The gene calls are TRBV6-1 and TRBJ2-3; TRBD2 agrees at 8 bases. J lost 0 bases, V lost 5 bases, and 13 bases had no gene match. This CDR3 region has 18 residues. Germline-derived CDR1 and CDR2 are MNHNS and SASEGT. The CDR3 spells CASSKPSSGPYSTDTQYF. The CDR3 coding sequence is TGTGCCAGCAGTAAACCATCTAGCGGGCCGTACAGCACAGATACGCAGTATTTT.

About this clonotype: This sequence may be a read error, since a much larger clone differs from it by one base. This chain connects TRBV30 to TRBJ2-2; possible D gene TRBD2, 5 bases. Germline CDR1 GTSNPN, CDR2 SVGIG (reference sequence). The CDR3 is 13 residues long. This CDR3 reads CAWCVQRTGELFF. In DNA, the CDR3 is TGTGCCTGGTGTGTACAGCGGACCGGGGAGCTGTTTTTT. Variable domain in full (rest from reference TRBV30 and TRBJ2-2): SQTIHQWPATLVQPVGSPLSLECTVEGTSNPNLYWYRQAAGRGLQLLFYSVGIGQISSEVPQNLSASRPQDRQFILSSKKLLLSDSGFYLCAWCVQRTGELFFGEGSRLTVL.

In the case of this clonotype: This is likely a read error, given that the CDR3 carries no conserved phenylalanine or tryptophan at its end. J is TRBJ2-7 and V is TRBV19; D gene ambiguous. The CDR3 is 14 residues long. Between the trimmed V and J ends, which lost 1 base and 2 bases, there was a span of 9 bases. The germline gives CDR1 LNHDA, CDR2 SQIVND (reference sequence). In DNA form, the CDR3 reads TGTGCCAGTAGTATAGGAGGCGGAACCTACGAGCAGTACTCC. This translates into CASSIGGGTYEQYS.

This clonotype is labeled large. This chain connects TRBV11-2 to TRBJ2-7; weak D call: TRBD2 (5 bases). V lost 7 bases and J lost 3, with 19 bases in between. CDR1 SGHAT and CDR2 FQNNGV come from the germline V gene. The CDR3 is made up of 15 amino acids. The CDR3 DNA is TGTGCCAGCACCCCCTTGGAAGCGGCCCACTACGAGCAGTACTTC. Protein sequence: CASTPLEAAHYEQYF. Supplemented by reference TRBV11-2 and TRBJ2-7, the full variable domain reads EAGVAQSPRYKIIEKRQSVAFWCNPISGHATLYWYQQILGQGPKLLIQFQNNGVVDDSQLPKDRFSAERLKGVDSTLKIQPAKLEDSAVYLCASTPLEAAHYEQYFGPGTRLTVT.

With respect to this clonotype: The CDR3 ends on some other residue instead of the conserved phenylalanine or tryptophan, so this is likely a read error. Here the CDR3 DNA reads TGTGCCAGCAGTTACGGTGGGGCTAACACTGAAGCTTTCTCT. Translation: CASSYGGANTEAFS. This chain links TRBV6-5 with TRBJ1-1; maybe TRBD1 (5 bases). This CDR3 region has 14 residues. V gave up 2 bases and J gave up 2 bases, with 9 bases separating them. CDR1 and CDR2 from the germline V gene are MNHEY and SVGAGI.

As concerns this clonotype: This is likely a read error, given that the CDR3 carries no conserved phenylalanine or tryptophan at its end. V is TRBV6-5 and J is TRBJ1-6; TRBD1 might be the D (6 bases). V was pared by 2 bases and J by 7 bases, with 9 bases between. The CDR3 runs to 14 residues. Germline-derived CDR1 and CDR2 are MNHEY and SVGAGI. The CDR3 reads CASSYGGTNSPLHS. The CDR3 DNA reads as TGTGCCAGCAGTTACGGGGGCACCAATTCACCCCTCCACTCC.

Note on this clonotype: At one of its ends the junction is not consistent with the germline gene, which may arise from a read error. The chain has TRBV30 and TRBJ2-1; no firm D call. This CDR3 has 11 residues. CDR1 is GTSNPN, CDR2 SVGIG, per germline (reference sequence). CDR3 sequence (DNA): TGTGCCTGGAGTGGGGGAACCGAGCAGCTCTTC. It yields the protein CAWSGGTEQLF.

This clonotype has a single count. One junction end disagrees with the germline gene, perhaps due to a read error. The CDR3 loop is CAIQGTDEQSF. The CDR3 DNA is TGCGCCATCCAAGGTACCGATGAGCAGTCCTTC. The chain links TRBV10-3 to TRBJ2-1; D is ambiguous. The CDR3 is 11 residues long. Germline V CDR1 and CDR2: ENHRY, SYGVKD.

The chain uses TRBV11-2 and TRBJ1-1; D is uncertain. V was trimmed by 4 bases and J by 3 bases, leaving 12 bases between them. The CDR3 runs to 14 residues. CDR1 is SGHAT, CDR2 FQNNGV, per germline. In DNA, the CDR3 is TGTGCCAGCAGCTCCGGACTGAGAGACACTGAAGCTTTCTTT. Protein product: CASSSGLRDTEAFF.

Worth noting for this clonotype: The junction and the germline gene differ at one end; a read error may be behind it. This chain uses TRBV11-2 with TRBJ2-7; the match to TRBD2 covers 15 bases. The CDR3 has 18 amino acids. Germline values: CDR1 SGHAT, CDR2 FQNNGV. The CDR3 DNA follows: TGTGCCAGTAGCTTATCCGTTGGACTAGCGGGAGGGGGGTACGGGCAATACTTC. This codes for CASSLSVGLAGGGYGQYF. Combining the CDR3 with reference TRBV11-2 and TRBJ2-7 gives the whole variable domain EAGVAQSPRYKIIEKRQSVAFWCNPISGHATLYWYQQILGQGPKLLIQFQNNGVVDDSQLPKDRFSAERLKGVDSTLKIQPAKLEDSAVYLCASSLSVGLAGGGYGQYFGPGTRLTVT.

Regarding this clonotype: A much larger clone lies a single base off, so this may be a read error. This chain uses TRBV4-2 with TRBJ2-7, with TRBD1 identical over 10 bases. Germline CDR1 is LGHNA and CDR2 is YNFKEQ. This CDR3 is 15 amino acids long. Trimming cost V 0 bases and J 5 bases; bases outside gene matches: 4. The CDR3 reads CASSQDETGGHEQYF. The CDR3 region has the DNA TGTGCCAGCAGCCAAGATGAGACAGGGGGCCACGAGCAGTACTTC.

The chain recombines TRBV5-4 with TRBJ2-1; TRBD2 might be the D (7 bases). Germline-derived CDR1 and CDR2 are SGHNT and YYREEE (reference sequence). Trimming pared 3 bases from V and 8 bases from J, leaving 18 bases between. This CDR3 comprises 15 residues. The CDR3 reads CASSWGGTSVDEQFF. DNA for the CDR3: TGTGCCAGCAGCTGGGGGGGCACTAGCGTCGATGAGCAGTTCTTC.

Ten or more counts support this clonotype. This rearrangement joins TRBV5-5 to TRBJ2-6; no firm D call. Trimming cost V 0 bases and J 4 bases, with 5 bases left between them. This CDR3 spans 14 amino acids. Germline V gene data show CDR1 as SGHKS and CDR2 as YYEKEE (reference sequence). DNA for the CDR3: TGTGCCAGCAGCTTGGACTCGGGGGCCAACGTCCTGACTTTC. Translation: CASSLDSGANVLTF.

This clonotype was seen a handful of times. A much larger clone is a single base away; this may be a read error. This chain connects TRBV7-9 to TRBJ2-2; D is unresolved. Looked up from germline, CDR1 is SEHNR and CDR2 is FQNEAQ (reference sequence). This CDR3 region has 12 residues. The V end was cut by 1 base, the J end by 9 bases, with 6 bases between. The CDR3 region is CASSLVNRELFF. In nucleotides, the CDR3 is TGTGCCAGCAGCTTAGTTAACAGGGAGCTGTTTTTT.